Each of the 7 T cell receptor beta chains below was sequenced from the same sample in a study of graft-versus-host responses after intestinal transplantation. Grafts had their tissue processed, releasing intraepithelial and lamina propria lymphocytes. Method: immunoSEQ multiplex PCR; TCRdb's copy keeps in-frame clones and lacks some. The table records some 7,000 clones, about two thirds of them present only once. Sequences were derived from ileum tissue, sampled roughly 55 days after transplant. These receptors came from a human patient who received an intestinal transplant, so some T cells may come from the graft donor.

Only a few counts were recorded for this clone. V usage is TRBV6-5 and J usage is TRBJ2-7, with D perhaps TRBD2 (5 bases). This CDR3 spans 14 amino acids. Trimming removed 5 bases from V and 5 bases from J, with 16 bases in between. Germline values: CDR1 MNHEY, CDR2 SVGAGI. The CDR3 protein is CASSAMTTNDEQYV. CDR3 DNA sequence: TGTGCCAGCAGTGCGATGACTACTAACGACGAGCAGTACGTC.

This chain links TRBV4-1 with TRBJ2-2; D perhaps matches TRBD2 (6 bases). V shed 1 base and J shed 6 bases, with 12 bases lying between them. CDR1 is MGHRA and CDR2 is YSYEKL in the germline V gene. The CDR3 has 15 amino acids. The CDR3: CASSQGRGLAGELFF. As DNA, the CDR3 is TGCGCCAGCAGCCAAGGCCGGGGGTTAGCCGGGGAGCTGTTTTTT.

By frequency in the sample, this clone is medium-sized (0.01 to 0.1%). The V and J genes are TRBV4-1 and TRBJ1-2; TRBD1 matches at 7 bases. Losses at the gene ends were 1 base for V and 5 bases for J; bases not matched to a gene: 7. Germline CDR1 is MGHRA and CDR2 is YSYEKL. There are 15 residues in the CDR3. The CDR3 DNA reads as TGCGCCAGCAGCCAAGGCGTGGGACAGATATATGGCTACACCTTC. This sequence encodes CASSQGVGQIYGYTF.

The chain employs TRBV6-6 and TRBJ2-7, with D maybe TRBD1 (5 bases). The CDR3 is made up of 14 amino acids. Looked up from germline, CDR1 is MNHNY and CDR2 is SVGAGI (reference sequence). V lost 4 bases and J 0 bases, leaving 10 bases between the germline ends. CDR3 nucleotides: TGTGCCAGCAGTTTCAGTGACAGCTCCTACGAGCAGTACTTC. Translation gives CASSFSDSSYEQYF.

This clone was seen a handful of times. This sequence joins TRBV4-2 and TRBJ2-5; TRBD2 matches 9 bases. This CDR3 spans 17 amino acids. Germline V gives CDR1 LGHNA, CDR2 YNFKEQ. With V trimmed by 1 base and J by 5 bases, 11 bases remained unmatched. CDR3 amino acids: CASSQANAAGGGETQYF. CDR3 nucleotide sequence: TGTGCCAGCAGCCAAGCTAATGCAGCGGGGGGCGGGGAGACCCAGTACTTC.

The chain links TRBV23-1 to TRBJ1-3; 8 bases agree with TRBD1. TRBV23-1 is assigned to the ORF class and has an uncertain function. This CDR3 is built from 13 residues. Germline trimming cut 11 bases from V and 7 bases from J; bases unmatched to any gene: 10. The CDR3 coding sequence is TGCGCCGGAAGGACAGGGAATAGGAACACCATATATTTT. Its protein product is CAGRTGNRNTIYF.

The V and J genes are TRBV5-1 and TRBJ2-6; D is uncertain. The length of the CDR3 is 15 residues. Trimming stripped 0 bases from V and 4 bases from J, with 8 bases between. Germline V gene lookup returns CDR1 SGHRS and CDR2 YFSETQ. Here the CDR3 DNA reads TGCGCCAGCAGCTTGGTCACACCGGGGGCCAACGTCCTGACTTTC. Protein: CASSLVTPGANVLTF.